The 18 T cell receptor beta chains below all came from one sample that was sequenced in a study of blood T cells in healthy people across ages. Combining a sample-barcoded 5' primer with a J-beta primer mix, a second PCR ran for roughly 6 to 12 cycles. TCRdb processed the 5' RACE reads anew with MiXCR; each CDR3 protein has one entry. The sample shows around 1.5 million distinct CDR3 sequences, approximately 40% of them seen only once. The sequencing input was blood. The receptors shown here come from a woman between 18 and 29 years old in good health.

V usage is TRBV18 and J usage is TRBJ2-7; 7 bases are a match to TRBD1. Trimming removed 5 bases from V and 7 bases from J; junction bases left unmatched: 14. Germline V gene lookup returns CDR1 KGHSH and CDR2 LQKENI. The CDR3 is 15 amino acids. The CDR3 region has the DNA TGTGCCAGCTCAAAGACAGGGTCGATTAGGGATGAGCAGTACTTC. The encoded protein is CASSKTGSIRDEQYF. Full variable domain (missing parts from reference TRBV18 and TRBJ2-7): NAGVMQNPRHLVRRRGQEARLRCSPMKGHSHVYWYRQLPEEGLKFMVYLQKENIIDESGMPKERFSAEFPKEGPSILRIQQVVRGDSAAYFCASSKTGSIRDEQYFGPGTRLTVT.

The rearrangement joins TRBV29-1 to TRBJ2-1; 8 bases align to TRBD2. This CDR3 is 13 amino acids long. The V gene's germline CDR1 is SQVTM and CDR2 ANQGSEA. Germline trimming cut 6 bases from V and 9 bases from J; bases unmatched to any gene: 10. CDR3 nucleotide sequence: TGCAGCGTGGGAGGAGCGGGAGTTGGTGAGCAGTTCTTC. Protein: CSVGGAGVGEQFF.

A note on this clonotype: One junction end disagrees with the germline gene, perhaps due to a read error. J is TRBJ2-5 and V is TRBV7-6; D is undetermined. Germline CDR1 SGHVS, CDR2 FNYEAQ. This CDR3 is built from 16 residues. This CDR3 is CAISLGSGSFRETQYF. The CDR3 region has the DNA TGCGCCATCAGCTTAGGAAGTGGTAGCTTCCGAGAGACCCAGTACTTC. Supplemented by reference TRBV7-6 and TRBJ2-5, the full variable domain reads GAGVSQSPRYKVTKRGQDVALRCDPISGHVSLYWYRQALGQGPEFLTYFNYEAQQDKSGLPNDRFSAERPEGSISTLTIQRTEQRDSAMYRCAISLGSGSFRETQYFGPGTRLLVL.

The chain employs TRBV12-3 or TRBV12-4 and TRBJ2-7, with D tentatively TRBD2 (6 bases). Deletions cut 7 bases from V and 2 bases from J, with 15 bases between. The CDR3 runs to 14 residues. The DNA of the CDR3 is TGTGCCAGCAACCCCAGCGGGCCAGCCTACGAGCAGTACTTC. Encoded protein: CASNPSGPAYEQYF.

In its sample, this clonotype was seen a few times. This sequence joins TRBV7-9 and TRBJ2-1, with TRBD2 identical over 10 bases. Germline CDR1 and CDR2: SEHNR and FQNEAQ (reference sequence). This CDR3 comprises 15 residues. With V trimmed by 8 bases and J by 5 bases, 9 bases remained unmatched. In DNA form, the CDR3 reads TGTGCCAGCGGAATACTAGCGGGGCGAGACAATGAGCAGTTCTTC. This translates into CASGILAGRDNEQFF.

As regards this clonotype: One base away lies a much larger clone, so this may be a sequencing read error. The chain joins TRBV7-6 to TRBJ2-7; 10 bases map to TRBD1. Losses at the gene ends were 5 bases for V and 5 bases for J; bases not matched to a gene: 3. This CDR3 has 13 residues. The germline CDR1 and CDR2 sequences are SGHVS and FNYEAQ. CDR3 nucleotide sequence: TGTGCCAGCAGCGGGGACAGGGGCGACGAGCAGTACTTC. Residues: CASSGDRGDEQYF.

This clonotype appeared many times. This sequence joins TRBV7-2 and TRBJ2-7; D gene ambiguous. This CDR3 has 12 residues. The V gene lost 5 bases and the J gene lost 2 bases, with 7 bases spanning the gap. CDR1 and CDR2 (germline): SGHTA, FQGNSA. CDR3 protein: CASSLIPYEQYF. CDR3 nucleotides: TGTGCCAGCAGCCTAATCCCCTACGAGCAGTACTTC.

This clonotype was recorded at least ten times. Relative to the germline gene, one junction end is altered; a read error may explain this. The chain has TRBV5-1 and TRBJ1-5, with D maybe TRBD1 (5 bases). Germline CDR1 SGHRS, CDR2 YFSETQ. The CDR3 covers 14 residues. DNA for the CDR3: TGTGCCAGCAGCTTAGCTGGGGGGGATCAGCCCCAGCATTTT. The encoded protein is CASSLAGGDQPQHF.

V usage is TRBV6-6 and J usage is TRBJ1-4; D gene unclear. Trimming cost V 6 bases and J 8 bases, with 19 bases left between them. CDR1 and CDR2 from the germline V gene are MNHNY and SVGAGI (reference sequence). This CDR3 is built from 15 residues. The CDR3 nucleotides read TGTGCCAGCAGGATTACCGGGCCCCAAGGGGAAAAACTGTTTTTT. Protein product: CASRITGPQGEKLFF.

The genes are TRBV9 and TRBJ1-2; 12 bases are shared with TRBD1. The V gene end was trimmed by 3 bases and the J gene end by 4 bases; junction bases not matched to a gene: 13. Germline lookup yields CDR1 SGDLS and CDR2 YYNGEE. CDR3 length equals 18 residues. The CDR3 spells CASSGTGQGADLGYGYTF. In DNA form, the CDR3 reads TGTGCCAGCAGCGGTACGGGACAGGGGGCCGACTTGGGCTATGGCTACACCTTC.

As concerns this clonotype: It may be a read error: a sequence one base away is much more abundant. The chain has TRBV5-1 and TRBJ1-1; tentatively, D is TRBD1 (6 bases). Germline assignment: CDR1 SGHRS and CDR2 YFSETQ. The CDR3 has 15 amino acids. The CDR3 loop reads CASSPGGVRDTEALF. Here the CDR3 DNA reads TGCGCCAGCAGCCCGGGGGGGGTCCGGGACACTGAAGCTTTATTT.

J is TRBJ2-7 and V is TRBV21-1; the table names TRBD1, a call not compared with the DNA. TRBV21-1 is listed as a pseudogene. The CDR3 totals 14 residues. The CDR3 DNA follows: TGTGCCAGCATCATCCTGGGACCTCAAGAGGCCCAGTACTTC. Protein product: CASIILGPQEAQYF.

V is TRBV20-1 and J is TRBJ2-5, with 12 bases identical to TRBD2. The CDR3 extends over 19 amino acids. Germline loops: CDR1 DFQATT, CDR2 SNEGSKA (reference sequence). V lost 2 bases to trimming and J lost 1 base; unmatched junction nucleotides: 14. CDR3 region: CSARSRTSGVTGSQETQYF. In DNA form, the CDR3 reads TGCAGTGCTAGATCCAGGACTAGCGGGGTCACCGGGAGCCAAGAGACCCAGTACTTC.

The gene calls are TRBV10-3 and TRBJ1-5; 7 positions agree with TRBD1. From germline, CDR1 is ENHRY and CDR2 SYGVKD. The CDR3 runs 14 residues. After removal of 10 bases from V and 1 base from J, the junction contained 7 bases not matched to a gene. Written as DNA, the CDR3 is TGTGCCACCGACAGGGCCGCCAGCAATCAGCCCCAGCATTTT. This gives the protein CATDRAASNQPQHF.

There are a few counts of this clonotype. The genes are TRBV20-1 and TRBJ2-1, with TRBD2 as a possible D gene (6 bases). Germline V gene data show CDR1 as DFQATT and CDR2 as SNEGSKA (reference sequence). The germline V and J ends were trimmed by 5 bases and 6 bases, with 14 bases remaining between them. The CDR3 is 13 residues long. As DNA, the CDR3 is TGCAGTGCTGCACTCTTCGGGGGCAATGAGCAGTTCTTC. The encoded protein is CSAALFGGNEQFF.

A few counts support this clonotype. This rearrangement joins TRBV28 to TRBJ1-2; no clear D. The length of the CDR3 is 16 residues. V was pared by 4 bases and J by 0 bases, with 15 bases between. Germline values: CDR1 MDHEN, CDR2 SYDVKM. The CDR3, as DNA: TGTGCCAGCAGTTCCTCCGGAGGGAGAGCTAACTATGGCTACACCTTC. Protein product: CASSSSGGRANYGYTF.

This clonotype was found a few times. The V call is TRBV28, the J call TRBJ1-6, with D uncertain. The CDR3 consists of 16 residues. The germline V gene encodes CDR1 MDHEN and CDR2 SYDVKM. V was shortened by 2 bases and J by 1 base, with 9 bases between the two germline ends. CDR3 sequence (DNA): TGTGCCAGCAGTTTACGGGGAGTGTCCTATAATTCACCCCTCCACTTT. Protein sequence: CASSLRGVSYNSPLHF.

This rearrangement joins TRBV5-1 to TRBJ1-4; D perhaps matches TRBD1 (5 bases). Germline CDR1 SGHRS, CDR2 YFSETQ. V was clipped by 5 bases and J by 2 bases, with 13 bases between them. CDR3 length equals 15 residues. CDR3 sequence reads: CASRTDKYTNEKLFF. CDR3 in DNA: TGCGCCAGCAGGACAGACAAGTACACTAATGAAAAACTGTTTTTT.